The 30 T cell receptor beta chains in this list originate from one sample, sequenced in a study of T cell changes during pregnancy in multiple sclerosis. Assay: immunoSEQ multiplex PCR; the TCRdb copy retains only in-frame clones and omits some. Of around 130,000 clones in the sample, approximately 93% were seen once. Sequences were derived from peripheral blood, sampled before pregnancy. Source of these receptors: a female donor with multiple sclerosis, enrolled in a pregnancy study.

V and J are TRBV7-6 and TRBJ1-4; TRBD1 matches 8 bases. CDR1 and CDR2 (germline): SGHVS, FNYEAQ. CDR3 size: 14 residues. Trimming cost V 2 bases and J 8 bases; bases outside gene matches: 4. CDR3 DNA: TGTGCCAGCAGCTTACAGGGGGCCAGGGAAAAACTGTTTTTT. Its protein is CASSLQGAREKLFF.

The rearrangement uses TRBV6-6 and TRBJ1-4; D is unresolved. V lost 0 bases to trimming and J lost 3 bases, with 8 bases between them. CDR3 size: 15 residues. Per the germline V gene, CDR1 is MNHNY and CDR2 is SVGAGI (reference sequence). The CDR3 loop is CASSYSESANEKLFF. As DNA, the CDR3 is TGTGCCAGCAGTTACTCAGAGTCGGCTAATGAAAAACTGTTTTTT.

This clone appeared a single time. V usage is TRBV6-5 and J usage is TRBJ2-2; D is unresolved. CDR1 is MNHEY and CDR2 is SVGAGI in the germline V gene. The CDR3 is made up of 12 amino acids. V was shortened by 7 bases and J by 6 bases, with 9 bases between the two germline ends. The CDR3 protein is CASTRSPGELFF. CDR3 coding DNA: TGTGCCAGCACACGCAGTCCCGGGGAGCTGTTTTTT.

The V gene is TRBV19, the J gene TRBJ1-6, with TRBD1 identical over 9 bases. J was trimmed by 2 bases and V by 6 bases; bases with no gene match: 8. The CDR3 has 17 amino acids. Germline lookup yields CDR1 LNHDA and CDR2 SQIVND (reference sequence). CDR3 nucleotide sequence: TGTGCCAGTAGAGGCCGGGACAGGGAGACCTATAATTCACCCCTCCACTTT. The encoded protein is CASRGRDRETYNSPLHF.

The V call is TRBV9, the J call TRBJ2-5; D perhaps matches TRBD2 (5 bases). CDR1 and CDR2 (germline): SGDLS, YYNGEE. This CDR3 contains 14 residues. V was pared by 0 bases and J by 4 bases, with 10 bases between. The CDR3, as DNA: TGTGCCAGCAGCGTAGCTATCGGAGGAGAGACCCAGTACTTC. Translation: CASSVAIGGETQYF.

The chain is built from TRBV19 and TRBJ2-6; the match to TRBD2 covers 8 bases. The V gene's germline CDR1 is LNHDA and CDR2 SQIVND (reference sequence). V gave up 6 bases and J gave up 4 bases; unmatched junction bases: 8. The CDR3 runs 16 residues. The CDR3 region is CASSDTGGRGANVLTF. In DNA form, the CDR3 reads TGTGCCAGTAGCGATACGGGGGGGCGCGGGGCCAACGTCCTGACTTTC.

This clone was seen once. This rearrangement joins TRBV5-1 to TRBJ2-7; TRBD1 matches at 9 bases. This CDR3 is built from 18 residues. The junction had 16 bases not matched to a gene; V was cut back by 3 bases and J by 3 bases. The V gene's germline CDR1 is SGHRS and CDR2 YFSETQ. In DNA, the CDR3 is TGCGCCAGCAGCTCCCGCCTTTCCGGACAGGGGCGTCTCTACGAGCAGTACTTC. Its protein product is CASSSRLSGQGRLYEQYF.

This clone was seen a handful of times. The V gene is TRBV5-5, the J gene TRBJ1-6; D is undetermined. The germline V gene has CDR1 SGHKS and CDR2 YYEKEE (reference sequence). Trimming pared 0 bases from V and 10 bases from J, leaving 8 bases between. This CDR3 is 13 amino acids long. This CDR3 reads CASSLALISPLHF. CDR3 nucleotide sequence: TGTGCCAGCAGCTTGGCACTTATCTCACCCCTCCACTTT.

As DNA, the CDR3 is TGCGCCAGCAGCTTGGAGACTAGCGGGGGTCAAGAGACCCAGTACTTC. Protein: CASSLETSGGQETQYF. J is TRBJ2-5 and V is TRBV5-1; the match to TRBD2 covers 12 bases. The CDR3 contains 16 residues. The V gene's germline CDR1 is SGHRS and CDR2 YFSETQ. V was pared by 0 bases and J by 2 bases, with 2 bases of the junction left unmatched. Using reference TRBV5-1 and TRBJ2-5 for the parts outside the CDR3, the full variable domain is KAGVTQTPRYLIKTRGQQVTLSCSPISGHRSVSWYQQTPGQGLQFLFEYFSETQRNKGNFPGRFSGRQFSNSRSEMNVSTLELGDSALYLCASSLETSGGQETQYFGPGTRLLVL.

This chain links TRBV10-3 with TRBJ1-3; TRBD1 matches 7 bases. The germline CDR1 and CDR2 sequences are ENHRY and SYGVKD. The V segment lost 2 bases and the J segment 4 bases; nucleotides outside the gene matches: 8. This CDR3 is built from 16 residues. For the CDR3, the DNA is TGTGCCATCAGTGAGGGAGACAGGGCAGCAGGAAACACCATATATTTT. Its translation is CAISEGDRAAGNTIYF.

The V and J genes are TRBV30 and TRBJ2-7; no reliable D call. The CDR3 is 12 amino acids. The germline gives CDR1 GTSNPN, CDR2 SVGIG (reference sequence). V dropped 0 bases and J dropped 2 bases, with 5 bases sitting between them. Here the CDR3 DNA reads TGTGCCTGGAGTGTCACAGCCTACGAGCAGTACTTC. Amino acids: CAWSVTAYEQYF.

The chain couples TRBV28 to TRBJ2-7; TRBD1 agrees at 10 bases. Germline CDR1 is MDHEN and CDR2 is SYDVKM. V trimming: 5 bases; J trimming: 4 bases; junction bases outside the gene matches: 2. CDR3 length: 13 residues. The CDR3 here is CASSGGQGYEQYF. The CDR3 DNA reads as TGTGCCAGCAGTGGGGGACAGGGGTACGAGCAGTACTTC. The complete variable domain, with remaining parts taken from reference TRBV28 and TRBJ2-7, reads DVKVTQSSRYLVKRTGEKVFLECVQDMDHENMFWYRQDPGLGLRLIYFSYDVKMKEKGDIPEGYSVSREKKERFSLILESASTNQTSMYLCASSGGQGYEQYFGPGTRLTVT.

This clone occurred a few times. The V and J genes are TRBV15 and TRBJ1-2, with 8 bases that match TRBD1. The germline gives CDR1 LNHNV, CDR2 YYDKDF (reference sequence). V was pared by 1 base and J by 2 bases, with 6 bases of the junction left unmatched. The CDR3 sequence is 16 residues long. The DNA of the CDR3 is TGTGCCACCAGCAGAGTGGGAGCAGGGGGCAACTATGGCTACACCTTC. Translation gives CATSRVGAGGNYGYTF.

The chain recombines TRBV5-8 with TRBJ2-2; TRBD1 might be the D (5 bases). Trimming took 0 bases from V and 4 from J, leaving 7 bases between them. Germline V gene sequence: CDR1 SGHTS, CDR2 YDEGEE. The CDR3 has 14 residues. The CDR3 DNA sequence: TGTGCCAGCAGCTTGGAGGGGCGCACCGGGGAGCTGTTTTTT. Protein: CASSLEGRTGELFF.

The sample holds one count of this clone. The chain carries TRBV30 and TRBJ2-5; no clear D gene. Germline CDR1 is GTSNPN and CDR2 is SVGIG (reference sequence). This CDR3 is built from 13 residues. Trimming shortened V by 3 bases and J by 5 bases, and 13 bases separated the two germline ends. CDR3 DNA: TGTGCCTGGAGAGCGCGAGGAAAGGAGACCCAGTACTTC. This encodes CAWRARGKETQYF. Full variable domain (rest looked up from reference TRBV30 and TRBJ2-5): SQTIHQWPATLVQPVGSPLSLECTVEGTSNPNLYWYRQAAGRGLQLLFYSVGIGQISSEVPQNLSASRPQDRQFILSSKKLLLSDSGFYLCAWRARGKETQYFGPGTRLLVL.

The chain has TRBV9 and TRBJ2-5; D unclear. Trimming stripped 4 bases from V and 4 bases from J, with 14 bases between. Per germline, CDR1 SGDLS and CDR2 YYNGEE. The CDR3 length is 14 residues. CDR3 region: CASSSSPNRETQYF. The CDR3 bases are TGTGCCAGCAGCTCAAGCCCAAATAGAGAGACCCAGTACTTC.

The chain combines TRBV28 with TRBJ2-3; a weak D match, TRBD1 (6 bases). The germline gives CDR1 MDHEN, CDR2 SYDVKM. CDR3 length: 14 amino acids. The ends were cut back, 5 bases at V and 2 bases at J, with 11 bases in the middle. CDR3 sequence reads: CASSPGQNTDTQYF. CDR3 bases: TGTGCCAGCAGTCCCGGACAGAACACAGATACGCAGTATTTT.

The V gene is TRBV28, the J gene TRBJ2-2, with D possibly being TRBD2 (5 bases). This CDR3 region has 16 residues. Germline CDR1 reads MDHEN; CDR2 reads SYDVKM. V was clipped by 5 bases and J by 4 bases, with 17 bases between them. The CDR3 loop reads CASSNWTRVGTGELFF. CDR3 sequence (DNA): TGTGCCAGCAGTAACTGGACGAGGGTGGGCACCGGGGAGCTGTTTTTT.

The V gene is TRBV12-2, the J gene TRBJ2-7; the DNA was not used to check the table's D call, TRBD1. TRBV12-2 is a listed pseudogene. CDR3 length: 15 residues. CDR3 DNA sequence: TGTGCAAGTCGCTTAGCTCGGGACAGGGACCACGAGCAGTACTTC. Encoded protein: CASRLARDRDHEQYF.

V usage is TRBV29-1 and J usage is TRBJ1-1, with 7 nucleotides matching TRBD1. CDR1 and CDR2 from the germline V gene are SQVTM and ANQGSEA. This CDR3 comprises 13 residues. V shed 2 bases and J 2 bases; nucleotides not matched to a gene: 2. The CDR3: CSVEKGANTEAFF. CDR3 nucleotides: TGCAGCGTTGAAAAGGGGGCTAACACTGAAGCTTTCTTT.

This sequence joins TRBV7-9 and TRBJ2-2, with D maybe TRBD1 (6 bases). The ends were cut back, 8 bases at V and 2 bases at J, with 21 bases in the middle. The CDR3 contains 17 residues. From germline, CDR1 is SEHNR and CDR2 FQNEAQ (reference sequence). In nucleotides, the CDR3 is TGTGCCAGCCAACTGGGTGGGGGCGAAGGTAACACCGGGGAGCTGTTTTTT. This sequence encodes CASQLGGGEGNTGELFF.

V and J are TRBV7-2 and TRBJ2-2; TRBD2 matches at 8 bases. The length of the CDR3 is 16 residues. Losses at the gene ends were 5 bases for V and 7 bases for J; bases not matched to a gene: 12. CDR1 SGHTA and CDR2 FQGNSA come from the germline V gene. In DNA form, the CDR3 reads TGTGCCAGCAGCAACCTTCCTAGCGGGTCAGGCGGGGAGCTGTTTTTT. Translated, it gives CASSNLPSGSGGELFF. Full variable domain (rest looked up from reference TRBV7-2 and TRBJ2-2): GAGVSQSPSNKVTEKGKDVELRCDPISGHTALYWYRQSLGQGLEFLIYFQGNSAPDKSGLPSDRFSAERTGGSVSTLTIQRTQQEDSAVYLCASSNLPSGSGGELFFGEGSRLTVL.

The gene calls are TRBV19 and TRBJ2-3; D is possibly TRBD2 (6 bases). Germline V gives CDR1 LNHDA, CDR2 SQIVND (reference sequence). The CDR3 contains 16 residues. V was clipped by 6 bases and J by 0 bases, with 16 bases between them. The CDR3 DNA sequence: TGTGCCAGTAGCCGAACACCGGGACTGAGCACAGATACGCAGTATTTT. Amino acids: CASSRTPGLSTDTQYF.

This rearrangement joins TRBV5-1 to TRBJ1-2, with 7 bases aligning to TRBD1. The CDR3 runs 16 residues. The germline V gene encodes CDR1 SGHRS and CDR2 YFSETQ. Trimming took 4 bases from V and 6 from J; bases not matched to a gene: 15. CDR3 nucleotide sequence: TGCGCCAGCAGCCAGCCTGGACAGGCCTCCAGTAATGGCTACACCTTC. Translating it yields CASSQPGQASSNGYTF.

The gene calls are TRBV18 and TRBJ2-2, with 7 bases fitting TRBD1. The trim removed 6 bases at V and 3 bases at J, leaving 4 bases unmatched. This CDR3 spans 14 amino acids. CDR1 is KGHSH, CDR2 LQKENI, per germline. The CDR3, as DNA: TGTGCCAGCTCTCCCGACAGGGACACCGGGGAGCTGTTTTTT. It yields the protein CASSPDRDTGELFF. The complete variable domain, with remaining parts taken from reference TRBV18 and TRBJ2-2, reads NAGVMQNPRHLVRRRGQEARLRCSPMKGHSHVYWYRQLPEEGLKFMVYLQKENIIDESGMPKERFSAEFPKEGPSILRIQQVVRGDSAAYFCASSPDRDTGELFFGEGSRLTVL.

This sequence joins TRBV28 and TRBJ1-2, with D hard to call. The V end lost 4 bases, the J end lost 3 bases, and 18 bases lay between the germline ends. The CDR3 is made up of 16 amino acids. Germline loops: CDR1 MDHEN, CDR2 SYDVKM. DNA for the CDR3: TGTGCCAGCAGTTGGTCTTCCCTCACCACTGACTATGGCTACACCTTC. Protein: CASSWSSLTTDYGYTF.

This chain links TRBV27 with TRBJ2-6; 9 bases line up with TRBD1. The ends lost 6 bases at V and 0 bases at J; junction bases unmatched: 12. The germline gives CDR1 MNHEY, CDR2 SMNVEV (reference sequence). The CDR3 length is 19 residues. The CDR3 DNA reads TGTGCCAGCAGCCGCCACCGGGACAGGGAGTCCTCTGGGGCCAACGTCCTGACTTTC. It translates to CASSRHRDRESSGANVLTF.

V is TRBV29-1 and J is TRBJ1-1; TRBD1 aligns across 8 bases. V was clipped by 7 bases and J by 1 base; unmatched bases: 5. In germline, CDR1 is SQVTM, CDR2 ANQGSEA. The CDR3 contains 13 residues. The CDR3 nucleotides read TGCAGCGCGCTACAGGGGGGGAACACTGAAGCTTTCTTT. It translates to CSALQGGNTEAFF. The whole variable domain, remainder taken from reference TRBV29-1 and TRBJ1-1, is SAVISQKPSRDICQRGTSLTIQCQVDSQVTMMFWYRQQPGQSLTLIATANQGSEATYESGFVIDKFPISRPNLTFSTLTVSNMSPEDSSIYLCSALQGGNTEAFFGQGTRLTVV.

The CDR3 bases are TGTGCCAGCAGTGAAGCGGGGACAGGAGTGTATAGCAATCAGCCCCAGCATTTT. Translation: CASSEAGTGVYSNQPQHF. The chain is built from TRBV6-1 and TRBJ1-5, with 8 positions matching TRBD1. J lost 0 bases, V lost 0 bases, and 7 bases had no gene match. In germline, CDR1 is MNHNS, CDR2 SASEGT. CDR3 length equals 18 residues.

The rearrangement uses TRBV27 and TRBJ2-1, with 8 bases fitting TRBD2. The V segment lost 7 bases and the J segment 2 bases; nucleotides outside the gene matches: 13. Germline V CDR1 and CDR2: MNHEY, SMNVEV (reference sequence). The CDR3 has 17 residues. The CDR3 DNA reads as TGTGCCAGCACCCCGACTAGCGAGGTCGGGGCCTACAATGAGCAGTTCTTC. Translation gives CASTPTSEVGAYNEQFF.